The present T cell receptor (beta chain) was sequenced within a study of graft-versus-host responses after intestinal transplantation. Study overall: Once they had received anti-thymocyte globulin induction, all recipients took tacrolimus and steroids for around three years. General study points: Patients who carried graft-donor T cell macrochimerism also had high graft-versus-host to host-versus-graft clonal ratios in their allografts. Early post-transplant declines in HvG were associated with peak levels of circulating GvH clones. Marrow from the recipient contained GvH clones, some of which had appeared first in ileum or blood.

With regard to this clone: Its antigen remains unknown.

Clones were sequenced by immunoSEQ multiplex PCR, and TCRdb holds only the in-frame ones, with some missing. The sample shows about 150,000 clones, around 90% of them seen only once. V was clipped by 3 bases and J by 4 bases, with 10 bases between them. CDR1 is LNHDA, CDR2 SQIVND, per germline (reference sequence). There are 15 residues in the CDR3. This material consisted of unstimulated CD4+ T cells sorted from spleen or lymph node cells, taken before intestinal transplant. The chain links TRBV19 to TRBJ1-6; tentative D call: TRBD1 (5 bases). The sequence derives from a human donor who received an intestinal transplant. The CDR3 DNA reads as TGTGCCAGTAGTATTGGGGGTCTTTATAATTCACCCCTCCACTTT. Its translation: CASSIGGLYNSPLHF.